The next 10 T cell receptor beta chains were all read from a single sample in a study of blood T cell repertoires in COVID-19. TCRdb's copy holds only in-frame clones and misses some; the assay was immunoSEQ multiplex PCR. The table includes more than 200,000 clones, around 87% detected once. Material for sequencing was PBMCs or T cells enriched from blood (not recorded which). The source of these receptors is a man aged 25 to 40 in a cohort exposed to, infected with or recovered from COVID-19 (not recorded which).

The genes are TRBV7-9 and TRBJ1-4; TRBD1 aligns across 8 bases. This CDR3 is built from 13 residues. CDR1 is SEHNR, CDR2 FQNEAQ, per germline (reference sequence). Trimming took 5 bases from V and 14 from J; bases not matched to a gene: 10. The CDR3 DNA reads TGTGCCAGCAGCCCCTCGGACAGGGCGTCGCTGTTTTTT. Protein sequence: CASSPSDRASLFF.

The chain employs TRBV19 and TRBJ2-1; 12 positions agree with TRBD2. Germline V gives CDR1 LNHDA, CDR2 SQIVND (reference sequence). V was pared by 5 bases and J by 0 bases, with 11 bases of the junction left unmatched. There are 19 residues in the CDR3. In DNA, the CDR3 is TGTGCCAGTAGTGCTAGGGCTAGCGGGAGGGTTCCCTCCTACAATGAGCAGTTCTTC. Amino acid sequence: CASSARASGRVPSYNEQFF.

The chain recombines TRBV6-5 with TRBJ2-2; the D gene is possibly TRBD1 (6 bases). The V gene lost 3 bases and the J gene lost 4 bases, with 12 bases spanning the gap. The CDR3 extends over 15 amino acids. The germline V gene has CDR1 MNHEY and CDR2 SVGAGI. The CDR3: CASSYQGFGTGELFF. The CDR3 coding sequence is TGTGCCAGCAGTTATCAGGGGTTCGGCACCGGGGAGCTGTTTTTT.

V usage is TRBV7-9 and J usage is TRBJ1-2; D possibly corresponds to TRBD1 (5 bases). Germline CDR1 SEHNR, CDR2 FQNEAQ (reference sequence). The CDR3 runs 16 residues. V gave up 3 bases and J gave up 2 bases, with 16 bases separating them. Written as DNA, the CDR3 is TGTGCCAGCAGCTTTGTCGGCGGAGGGGCCAACTATGGCTACACCTTC. This codes for CASSFVGGGANYGYTF.

The gene calls are TRBV28 and TRBJ1-1; TRBD1 matches at 10 bases. V was clipped by 6 bases and J by 5 bases; unmatched bases: 9. Germline loops: CDR1 MDHEN, CDR2 SYDVKM. This CDR3 is 15 amino acids long. The CDR3 DNA reads TGTGCCAGCAGACGATTAGGACAGGGGGGGACTGAAGCTTTCTTT. Translated: CASRRLGQGGTEAFF.

The chain uses TRBV24-1 and TRBJ2-2; 9 bases are a match to TRBD1. Germline V gene sequence: CDR1 KGHDR, CDR2 SFDVKD. The CDR3 length is 16 residues. V dropped 3 bases and J dropped 3; count of bases not matched to a gene: 4. Here the CDR3 DNA reads TGTGCCACCAGTGATCCTACAGGGGGCCACACCGGGGAGCTGTTTTTT. Its translation: CATSDPTGGHTGELFF.

The chain joins TRBV12-5 to TRBJ2-3, with unresolved D. Per the germline V gene, CDR1 is LGHNT and CDR2 is FRNRAP. The CDR3 covers 13 residues. Trimming took off 5 bases at V and 2 bases at J, with 8 bases between the two ends. The CDR3 coding sequence is TGTGCTAGTGGTCGAGCCTCCACAGATACGCAGTATTTT. It codes for CASGRASTDTQYF.

The V call is TRBV5-1, the J call TRBJ1-1; TRBD1 matches at 7 bases. Trimming at V came to 5 bases and at J to 4 bases, leaving 11 bases not matched to a gene. Per the germline V gene, CDR1 is SGHRS and CDR2 is YFSETQ. The length of the CDR3 is 15 residues. The CDR3: CASSQEGARGTEAFF. As DNA, the CDR3 is TGCGCCAGCAGTCAGGAGGGGGCGCGGGGCACTGAAGCTTTCTTT.

J is TRBJ2-1 and V is TRBV4-2, with TRBD1 matching over 9 bases. CDR1 LGHNA and CDR2 YNFKEQ come from the germline V gene. The V segment lost 5 bases and the J segment 6 bases; nucleotides outside the gene matches: 8. The CDR3 spans 15 residues. This CDR3 reads CASSKGQGRSNEQFF. The CDR3 DNA is TGTGCCAGCAGCAAAGGACAGGGGAGGAGCAATGAGCAGTTCTTC.

V usage is TRBV20-1 and J usage is TRBJ2-1; no definite D call. Germline V gene sequence: CDR1 DFQATT, CDR2 SNEGSKA (reference sequence). The V end was cut by 1 base, the J end by 9 bases, with 7 bases between. CDR3 size: 11 residues. The CDR3 is CSARGGGEQFF. The CDR3 DNA follows: TGCAGTGCTAGAGGCGGCGGTGAGCAGTTCTTC.